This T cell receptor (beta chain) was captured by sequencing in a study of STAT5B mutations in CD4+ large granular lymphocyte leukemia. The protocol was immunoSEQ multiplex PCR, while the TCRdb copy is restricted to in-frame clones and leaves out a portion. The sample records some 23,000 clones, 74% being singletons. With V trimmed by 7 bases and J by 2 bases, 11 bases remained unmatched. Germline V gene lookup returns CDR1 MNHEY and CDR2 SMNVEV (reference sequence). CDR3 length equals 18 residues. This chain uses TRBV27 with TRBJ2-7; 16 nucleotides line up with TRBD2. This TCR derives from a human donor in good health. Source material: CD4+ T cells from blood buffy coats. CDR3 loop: CASKLLGTSGRETYEQYF. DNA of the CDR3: TGTGCCAGCAAACTCCTGGGGACTAGCGGGAGGGAAACCTACGAGCAGTACTTC.